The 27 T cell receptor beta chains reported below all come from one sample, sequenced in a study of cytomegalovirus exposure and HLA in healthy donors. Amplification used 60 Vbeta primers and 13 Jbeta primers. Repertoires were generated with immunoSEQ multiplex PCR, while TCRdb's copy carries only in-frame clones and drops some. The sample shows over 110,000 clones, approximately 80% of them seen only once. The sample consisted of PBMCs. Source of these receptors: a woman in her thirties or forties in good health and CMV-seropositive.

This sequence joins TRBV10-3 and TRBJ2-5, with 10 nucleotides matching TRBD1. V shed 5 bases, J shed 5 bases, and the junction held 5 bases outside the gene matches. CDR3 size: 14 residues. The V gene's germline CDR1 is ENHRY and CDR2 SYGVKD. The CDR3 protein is CAISRQGAKETQYF. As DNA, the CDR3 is TGTGCCATCAGTCGACAGGGGGCTAAGGAGACCCAGTACTTC.

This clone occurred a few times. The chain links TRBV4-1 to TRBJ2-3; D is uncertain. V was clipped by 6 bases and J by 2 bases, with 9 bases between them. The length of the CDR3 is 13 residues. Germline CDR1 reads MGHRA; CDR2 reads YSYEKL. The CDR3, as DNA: TGCGCCAGCAGTCACCCTAACACAGATACGCAGTATTTT. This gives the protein CASSHPNTDTQYF.

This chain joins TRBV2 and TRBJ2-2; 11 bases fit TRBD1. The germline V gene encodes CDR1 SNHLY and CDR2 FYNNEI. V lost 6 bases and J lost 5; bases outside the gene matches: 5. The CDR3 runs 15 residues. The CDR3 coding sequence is TGTGCCAGCAGCTTCCGGGACAGGGGGACCGGGGAGCTGTTTTTT. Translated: CASSFRDRGTGELFF.

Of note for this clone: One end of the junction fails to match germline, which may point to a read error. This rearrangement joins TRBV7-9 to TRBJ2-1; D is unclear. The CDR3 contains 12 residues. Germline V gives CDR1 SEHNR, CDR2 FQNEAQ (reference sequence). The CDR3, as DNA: TGTTCCAGCAGTCAACTTCTTGGTGAGCAGTTCTTC. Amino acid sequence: CSSSQLLGEQFF.

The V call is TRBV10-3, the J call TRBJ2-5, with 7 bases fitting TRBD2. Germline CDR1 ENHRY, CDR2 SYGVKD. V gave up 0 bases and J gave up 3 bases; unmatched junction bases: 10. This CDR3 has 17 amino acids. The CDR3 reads CAISESGRGVEEETQYF. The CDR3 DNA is TGTGCCATCAGTGAGTCAGGTCGGGGGGTTGAAGAAGAGACCCAGTACTTC.

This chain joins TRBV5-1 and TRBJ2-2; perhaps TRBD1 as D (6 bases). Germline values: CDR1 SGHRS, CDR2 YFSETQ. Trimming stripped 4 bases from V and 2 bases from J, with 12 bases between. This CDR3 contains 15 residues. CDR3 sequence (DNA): TGCGCCAGCAGCCCGGGACACCGAAACACCGGGGAGCTGTTTTTT. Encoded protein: CASSPGHRNTGELFF.

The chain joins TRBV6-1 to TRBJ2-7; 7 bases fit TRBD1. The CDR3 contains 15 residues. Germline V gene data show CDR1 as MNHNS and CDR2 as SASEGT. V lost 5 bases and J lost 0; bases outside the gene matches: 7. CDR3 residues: CASSKTGAISYEQYF. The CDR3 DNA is TGTGCCAGCAGTAAAACAGGGGCGATCTCCTACGAGCAGTACTTC.

CDR3 protein: CASSLASGSYEQYF. The DNA of the CDR3 is TGCGCCAGCAGCTTGGCTAGCGGGAGCTACGAGCAGTACTTC. V usage is TRBV5-1 and J usage is TRBJ2-7; 10 bases line up with TRBD2. CDR3 length: 14 residues. With 0 bases clipped from V and 3 bases from J, the junction kept 0 bases outside the gene matches. Looked up from germline, CDR1 is SGHRS and CDR2 is YFSETQ. The whole variable domain, filled in from reference TRBV5-1 and TRBJ2-7, reads KAGVTQTPRYLIKTRGQQVTLSCSPISGHRSVSWYQQTPGQGLQFLFEYFSETQRNKGNFPGRFSGRQFSNSRSEMNVSTLELGDSALYLCASSLASGSYEQYFGPGTRLTVT.

The CDR3 DNA is TGCAGCGTTAGATCAGGGGATGGTCAGCCCCAGCATTTT. It specifies CSVRSGDGQPQHF. This rearrangement joins TRBV29-1 to TRBJ1-5, with a possible D match to TRBD1 (6 bases). This CDR3 comprises 13 residues. CDR1 and CDR2 (germline): SQVTM, ANQGSEA. V was shortened by 5 bases and J by 6 bases, with 14 bases between the two germline ends.

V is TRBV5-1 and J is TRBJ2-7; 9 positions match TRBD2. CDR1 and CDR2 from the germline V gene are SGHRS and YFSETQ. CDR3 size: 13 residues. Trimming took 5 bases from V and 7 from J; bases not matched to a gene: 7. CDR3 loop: CASSSRREGEQYF. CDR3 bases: TGCGCCAGCAGTTCCAGGCGGGAGGGGGAGCAGTACTTC.

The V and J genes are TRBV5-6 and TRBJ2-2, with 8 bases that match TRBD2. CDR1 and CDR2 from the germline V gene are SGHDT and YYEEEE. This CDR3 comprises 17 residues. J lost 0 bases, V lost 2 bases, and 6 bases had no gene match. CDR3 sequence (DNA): TGTGCCAGCAGCTTCGTCCTAGCGGGTGCGAACACCGGGGAGCTGTTTTTT. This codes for CASSFVLAGANTGELFF. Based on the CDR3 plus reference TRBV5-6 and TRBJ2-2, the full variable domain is DAGVTQSPTHLIKTRGQQVTLRCSPKSGHDTVSWYQQALGQGPQFIFQYYEEEERQRGNFPDRFSGHQFPNYSSELNVNALLLGDSALYLCASSFVLAGANTGELFFGEGSRLTVL.

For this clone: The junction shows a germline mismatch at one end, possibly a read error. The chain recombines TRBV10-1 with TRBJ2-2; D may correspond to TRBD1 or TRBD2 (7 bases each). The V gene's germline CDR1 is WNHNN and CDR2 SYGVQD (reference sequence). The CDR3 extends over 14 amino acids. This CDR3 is CARRGGPNTGELFF. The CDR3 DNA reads TGCGCCCGCAGGGGGGGGCCTAACACCGGGGAGCTGTTTTTT.

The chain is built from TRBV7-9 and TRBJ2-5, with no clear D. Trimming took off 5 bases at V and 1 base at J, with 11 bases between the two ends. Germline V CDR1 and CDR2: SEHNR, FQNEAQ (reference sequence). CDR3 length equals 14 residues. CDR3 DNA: TGTGCCAGCAGCCCTCGACTCTCCCAAGAGACCCAGTACTTC. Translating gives CASSPRLSQETQYF.

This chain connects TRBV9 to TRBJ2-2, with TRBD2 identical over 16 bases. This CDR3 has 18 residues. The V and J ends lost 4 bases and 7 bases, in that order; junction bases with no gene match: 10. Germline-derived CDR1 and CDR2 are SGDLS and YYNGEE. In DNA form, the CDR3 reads TGTGCCAGCAGCCCAGGGGGACTAGCGGGAGGGCCTGGCGGGGAGCTGTTTTTT. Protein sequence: CASSPGGLAGGPGGELFF.

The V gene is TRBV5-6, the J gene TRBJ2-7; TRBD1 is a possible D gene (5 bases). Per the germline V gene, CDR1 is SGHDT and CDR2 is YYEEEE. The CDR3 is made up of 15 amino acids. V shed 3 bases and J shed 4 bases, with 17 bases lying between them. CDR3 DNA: TGTGCCAGCAGCTACAGGATGGGTTTCGGGTACGAGCAGTACTTC. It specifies CASSYRMGFGYEQYF.

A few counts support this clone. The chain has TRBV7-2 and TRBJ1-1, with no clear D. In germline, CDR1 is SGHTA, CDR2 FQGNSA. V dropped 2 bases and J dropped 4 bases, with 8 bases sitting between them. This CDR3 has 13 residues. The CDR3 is CASSLSRSTEAFF. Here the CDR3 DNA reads TGTGCCAGCAGCTTATCCCGGAGCACTGAAGCTTTCTTT.

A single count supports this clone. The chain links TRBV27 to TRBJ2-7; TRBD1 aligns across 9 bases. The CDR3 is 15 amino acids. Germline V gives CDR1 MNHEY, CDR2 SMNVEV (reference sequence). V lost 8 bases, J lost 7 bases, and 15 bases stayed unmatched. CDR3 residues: CASRALGQGTEEQYF. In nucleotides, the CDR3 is TGTGCCAGCCGGGCTTTAGGACAGGGGACAGAGGAGCAGTACTTC.

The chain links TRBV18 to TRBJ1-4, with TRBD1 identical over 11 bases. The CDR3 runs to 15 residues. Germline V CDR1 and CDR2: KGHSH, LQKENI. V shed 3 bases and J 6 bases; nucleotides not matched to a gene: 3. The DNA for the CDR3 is TGTGCCAGCTCACCGCGGACAGGGGGCGATGAAAAACTGTTTTTT. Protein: CASSPRTGGDEKLFF.

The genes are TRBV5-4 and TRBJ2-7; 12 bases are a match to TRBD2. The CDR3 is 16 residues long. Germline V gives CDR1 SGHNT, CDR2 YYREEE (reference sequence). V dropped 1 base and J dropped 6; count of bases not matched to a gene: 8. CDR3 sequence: CASSLPSGRAPREQYF. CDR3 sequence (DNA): TGTGCCAGCAGCTTGCCTAGCGGGAGGGCCCCTCGCGAGCAGTACTTC.

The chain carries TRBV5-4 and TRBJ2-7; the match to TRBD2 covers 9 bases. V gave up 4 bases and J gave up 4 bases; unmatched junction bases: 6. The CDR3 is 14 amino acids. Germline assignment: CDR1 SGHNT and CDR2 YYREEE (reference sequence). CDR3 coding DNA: TGTGCCAGCAGCCCCGGGACTAGCCGGTACGAGCAGTACTTC. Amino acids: CASSPGTSRYEQYF.

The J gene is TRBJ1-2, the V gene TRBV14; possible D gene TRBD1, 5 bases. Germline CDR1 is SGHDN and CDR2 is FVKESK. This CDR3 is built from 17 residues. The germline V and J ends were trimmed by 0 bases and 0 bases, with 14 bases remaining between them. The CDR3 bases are TGTGCCAGCAGCCAAGATTGGGCAGGGAAACCTAACTATGGCTACACCTTC. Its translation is CASSQDWAGKPNYGYTF.

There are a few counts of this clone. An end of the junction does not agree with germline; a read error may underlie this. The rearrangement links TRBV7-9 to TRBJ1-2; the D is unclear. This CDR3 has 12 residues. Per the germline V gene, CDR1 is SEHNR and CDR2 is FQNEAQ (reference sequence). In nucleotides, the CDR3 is TGTTCCAGCAGCTTAATGCAGAATGGCTACACCTTC. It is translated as CSSSLMQNGYTF. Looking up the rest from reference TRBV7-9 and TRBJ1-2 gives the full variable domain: DTGVSQNPRHKITKRGQNVTFRCDPISEHNRLYWYRQTLGQGPEFLTYFQNEAQLEKSRLLSDRFSAERPKGSFSTLEIQRTEQGDSAMYLCSSSLMQNGYTFGSGTRLTVV.

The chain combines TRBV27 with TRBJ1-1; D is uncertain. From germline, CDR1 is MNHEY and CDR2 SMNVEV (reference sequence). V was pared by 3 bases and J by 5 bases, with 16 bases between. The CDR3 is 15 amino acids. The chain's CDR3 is CASSFRTARRTEAFF. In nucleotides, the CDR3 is TGTGCCAGCAGTTTTCGGACTGCAAGGCGGACTGAAGCTTTCTTT.

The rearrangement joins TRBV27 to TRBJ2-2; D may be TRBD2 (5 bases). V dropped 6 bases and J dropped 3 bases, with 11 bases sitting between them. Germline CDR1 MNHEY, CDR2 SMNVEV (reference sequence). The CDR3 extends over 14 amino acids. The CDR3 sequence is CASSASGDTGELFF. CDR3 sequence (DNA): TGTGCCAGCAGCGCCTCCGGGGACACCGGGGAGCTGTTTTTT.

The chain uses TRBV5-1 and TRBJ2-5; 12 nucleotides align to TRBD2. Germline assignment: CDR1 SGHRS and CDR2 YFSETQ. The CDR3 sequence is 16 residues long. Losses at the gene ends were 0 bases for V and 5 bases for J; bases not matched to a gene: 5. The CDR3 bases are TGCGCCAGCAGCTTGGTTCTAGCGGGAGGGAGTGAGACCCAGTACTTC. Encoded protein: CASSLVLAGGSETQYF.

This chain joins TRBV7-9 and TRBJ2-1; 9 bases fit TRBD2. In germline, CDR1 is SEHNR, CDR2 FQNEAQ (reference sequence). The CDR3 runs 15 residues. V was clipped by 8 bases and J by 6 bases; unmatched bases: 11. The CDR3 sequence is CASGLLAGLLNEQFF. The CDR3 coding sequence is TGTGCCAGCGGACTCCTAGCGGGACTCCTCAATGAGCAGTTCTTC.

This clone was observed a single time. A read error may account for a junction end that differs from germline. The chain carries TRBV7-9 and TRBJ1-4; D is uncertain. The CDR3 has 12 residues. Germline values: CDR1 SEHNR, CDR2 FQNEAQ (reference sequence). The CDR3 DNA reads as TGTTCCAGCAGCCCGGTTGTTGGAAAACTGTTTTTT. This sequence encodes CSSSPVVGKLFF.